Listed below are T cell receptor beta chains from one sample, sequenced in a study of blood T cell repertoires in COVID-19. Profiling relied on immunoSEQ multiplex PCR, and the TCRdb table lists in-frame clones only, not all of them. The sample carries approximately 350,000 clones, roughly 87% recorded once. The specimen was PBMCs or T cells enriched from blood (not recorded which). The receptors here all came from a woman in her 50s who had recovered from COVID-19. Each CDR3 is given with its conserved first and last residue. D genes are given only for firm matches. Rows may omit the clone size; those that give it use once, few, many or a size class.

>NA|TRBJ1-4|NA|TRBV3-1/TRBV3-2
CASTFRTANEKLFF
TGTGCCAGCACCTTTAGGACAGCTAATGAAAAACTGTTTTTT
>NA|TRBJ1-2|NA|TRBV6-5
CASIGRGNGTSGYTF
TGTGCCAGTATCGGTAGGGGGAATGGGACCAGTGGCTACACCTTC
>TRBD1|TRBJ2-1|NA|TRBV6-2/TRBV6-3
CASSQAGQGIYNEQFF
TGTGCCAGCAGCCAGGCGGGACAGGGGATTTACAATGAGCAGTTCTTC
>TRBD1|TRBJ2-2|NA|TRBV7-9
CASSLMTGANTGELFF
TGTGCCAGCAGCTTAATGACAGGGGCGAACACCGGGGAGCTGTTTTTT
>NA|TRBJ2-5|NA|TRBV6-5
CASSWGQTQETQYF
TGTGCCAGCAGTTGGGGACAAACTCAAGAGACCCAGTACTTC
>NA|TRBJ1-1|NA|TRBV19
CASSQGLGNTEAFF
TGTGCCAGTAGTCAGGGTCTGGGGAACACTGAAGCTTTCTTT
>TRBD1|TRBJ1-1|NA|TRBV7-2
CASSASTGQGEAFF
TGTGCCAGCAGCGCCAGCACGGGACAGGGTGAAGCTTTCTTT
>TRBD1|TRBJ1-6|NA|TRBV27
CASSPRQGVGSPLHF
TGTGCCAGCAGTCCCAGGCAGGGGGTAGGTTCACCCCTCCACTTT
>NA|TRBJ2-1|NA|TRBV24-1
CATSDSHRDNEQFF
TGTGCCACCAGTGATTCACACAGAGACAATGAGCAGTTCTTC
>NA|TRBJ1-1|NA|TRBV29-1
CSVAGDTEAFF
TGCAGCGTTGCGGGGGACACTGAAGCTTTCTTT
>NA|TRBJ2-7|NA|TRBV18
CASSPQDMGEQYF
TGTGCCAGCTCACCACAGGACATGGGGGAGCAGTACTTC
>NA|TRBJ1-1|NA|TRBV4-2
CASSQEHRMNTEAFF
TGTGCCAGCAGCCAAGAGCACAGAATGAACACTGAAGCTTTCTTT
>TRBD2|TRBJ2-4|NA|TRBV4-3
CASSHGGGARGNIQYF
TGCGCCAGCAGCCATGGAGGCGGGGCGCGGGGGAACATTCAGTACTTC
>NA|TRBJ1-2|few|TRBV7-8
CASSLGPSFGDINYGYTF
TGTGCCAGCAGCTTAGGACCCTCCTTCGGGGACATTAACTATGGCTACACCTTC
>NA|TRBJ1-3|NA|TRBV4-1
CASSQQGTAAGNTIYF
TGCGCCAGCAGCCAACAGGGGACGGCCGCTGGAAACACCATATATTTT
>TRBD1|TRBJ1-6|NA|TRBV4-3
CASSQDLGQGNSPLHF
TGCGCCAGCAGCCAAGACCTTGGACAGGGGAATTCACCCCTCCACTTT
>NA|TRBJ1-2|NA|TRBV6-5
CASKRQFEYGYTF
TGTGCCAGCAAAAGACAGTTTGAATATGGCTACACCTTC
>NA|TRBJ2-3|NA|TRBV18
CASSTKEGSDTQYF
TGTGCCAGCTCAACCAAGGAGGGATCAGATACGCAGTATTTT
>NA|TRBJ1-6|NA|TRBV5-6
CASSFSGINSPLHF
TGTGCCAGCAGCTTCTCAGGGATTAATTCACCCCTCCACTTT
>NA|TRBJ1-3|NA|TRBV5-1
CASSLDLTGGNTIYF
TGCGCCAGCAGCTTGGATCTAACAGGGGGAAACACCATATATTTT
>TRBD1|TRBJ1-1|NA|TRBV13
CASSAQFRQGALGTEAFF
TGTGCCAGCAGCGCTCAATTCCGACAGGGGGCTTTGGGCACTGAAGCTTTCTTT
>TRBD1|TRBJ2-5|NA|TRBV9
CASSVDRGWETQYF
TGTGCCAGCAGCGTTGACAGGGGATGGGAGACCCAGTACTTC
>NA|TRBJ2-5|few|TRBV27
CASSLSRGETQYF
TGTGCCAGCAGTTTATCGAGGGGGGAGACCCAGTACTTC
>NA|TRBJ1-2|NA|TRBV13
CASSRGGPQGFYYGYTF
TGTGCCAGCAGCCGGGGGGGCCCACAGGGATTCTACTATGGCTACACCTTC
>NA|TRBJ1-3|few|TRBV10-1
CASKLQGLRTASGNTIYF
TGCGCCAGCAAACTCCAGGGTCTTCGAACCGCCTCTGGAAACACCATATATTTT
>NA|TRBJ2-7|NA|TRBV6-1
CASSAPVAALSYEQYF
TGTGCCAGCAGTGCCCCCGTAGCGGCCCTATCCTACGAGCAGTACTTC
>NA|TRBJ1-2|NA|TRBV11-3
CASSTPPGYGYTF
TGTGCCAGCAGCACTCCGCCCGGTTATGGCTACACCTTC
>NA|TRBJ1-1|NA|TRBV30
CAWKTGIPAFF
TGTGCCTGGAAGACGGGAATTCCGGCTTTCTTT
>NA|TRBJ2-5|once|TRBV6-6
CASSYGVQETQYF
TGTGCCAGCAGTTACGGAGTACAAGAGACCCAGTACTTC
>TRBD2|TRBJ2-5|NA|TRBV5-1
CASSSSGGREETQYF
TGCGCCAGCAGCTCGAGCGGGGGGAGGGAAGAGACCCAGTACTTC
>TRBD2|TRBJ2-7|NA|TRBV7-9
CASSLDSQGGEQYF
TGTGCCAGCAGCTTAGATTCGCAGGGAGGGGAGCAGTACTTC
>TRBD2|TRBJ2-1|NA|TRBV2
CASSRTSAGSYNEQFF
TGTGCCAGCAGTAGGACTAGCGCCGGATCCTACAATGAGCAGTTCTTC
>TRBD1|TRBJ1-2|NA|TRBV7-9
CASSLEGGQGTPLNYGYTF
TGTGCCAGCAGCTTAGAGGGGGGACAGGGGACCCCACTAAACTATGGCTACACCTTC
>NA|TRBJ2-1|NA|TRBV25-1
CASSEVGANEQFF
TGTGCCAGCAGTGAGGTAGGGGCCAATGAGCAGTTCTTC
>NA|TRBJ2-3|NA|TRBV24-1
CATRRNGGDTQYF
TGTGCCACCCGGAGAAACGGGGGAGATACGCAGTATTTT
>NA|TRBJ1-6|NA|TRBV9
CASSTGLGLDNSPLHF
TGTGCCAGCAGTACAGGGTTAGGTCTTGATAATTCACCCCTCCACTTT
>NA|TRBJ1-6|few|TRBV3-1/TRBV3-2
CASSQDTGAYSPLHF
TGTGCCAGCAGCCAAGATACAGGTGCTTATTCACCCCTCCACTTT
>TRBD1|TRBJ1-6|few|TRBV5-4
CASSQAGQGTNSPLHF
TGTGCCAGCAGCCAAGCCGGACAGGGGACGAATTCACCCCTCCACTTT
>NA|TRBJ2-7|NA|TRBV5-5
CASGGPGDVSSGYF
TGTGCCAGCGGTGGGCCGGGGGACGTAAGTAGCGGGTACTTC
>TRBD1|TRBJ2-7|NA|TRBV18
CASSLGQGSGYEQYF
TGTGCCAGCTCCCTAGGACAGGGGAGCGGGTACGAGCAGTACTTC
>NA|TRBJ1-2|few|TRBV18
CASSPRTEGMVGYTF
TGTGCCAGCTCACCACGGACGGAGGGGATGGTTGGCTACACCTTC
>TRBD1|TRBJ2-4|NA|TRBV12-3/TRBV12-4
CASRQGARNIQYF
TGTGCCAGCAGACAGGGGGCCAGGAACATTCAGTACTTC
>NA|TRBJ1-2|NA|TRBV5-1
CASSSPAGADYGYTF
TGCGCCAGCAGCTCTCCGGCGGGGGCGGACTATGGCTACACCTTC
>NA|TRBJ1-3|NA|TRBV28
CASLEQGNTIYF
TGTGCCAGTCTAGAACAGGGTAACACCATATATTTT
>NA|TRBJ2-1|NA|TRBV19
CASSIGGIGYEQFF
TGTGCCAGTAGTATTGGGGGGATTGGGTATGAGCAGTTCTTC
>TRBD2|TRBJ2-1|NA|TRBV3-1/TRBV3-2
CASSQLLAIAGGHYEQFF
TGTGCCAGCAGCCAACTCCTTGCGATAGCGGGGGGGCACTATGAGCAGTTCTTC
>TRBD2|TRBJ2-5|NA|TRBV6-5
CASIRTSRETQYF
TGTGCCAGCATCCGGACTAGCCGTGAGACCCAGTACTTC